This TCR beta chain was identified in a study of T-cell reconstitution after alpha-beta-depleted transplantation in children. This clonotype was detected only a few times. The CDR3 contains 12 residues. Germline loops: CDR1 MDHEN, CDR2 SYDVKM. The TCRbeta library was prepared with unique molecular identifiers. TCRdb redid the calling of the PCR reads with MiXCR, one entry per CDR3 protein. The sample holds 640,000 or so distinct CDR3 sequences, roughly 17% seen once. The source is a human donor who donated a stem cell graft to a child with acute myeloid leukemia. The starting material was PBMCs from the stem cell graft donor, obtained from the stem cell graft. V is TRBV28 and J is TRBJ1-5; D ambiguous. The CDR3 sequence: CAARPSNQPQHF. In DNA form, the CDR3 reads TGTGCGGCAAGGCCGAGTAATCAGCCCCAGCATTTT.